The 10 T cell receptor beta chains reported below all come from one sample, sequenced in a study of OX40 agonist ivuxolimab in advanced cancers. Only in-frame clones appear in the TCRdb table, and some are missing; sequencing was by immunoSEQ multiplex PCR. The data hold tens of thousands of clones, with approximately 88% observed a single time. The input for sequencing was CD4+ or CD8+ T cells sorted from blood, taken in a trial of the OX40 agonist ivuxolimab. The source of these receptors is an adult with an advanced solid tumor such as melanoma, head and neck, liver or kidney cancer.

This clone was recorded only once. This chain uses TRBV7-9 with TRBJ2-3, with D perhaps TRBD2 (6 bases). Germline CDR1 is SEHNR and CDR2 is FQNEAQ (reference sequence). This CDR3 is 11 amino acids long. Between the trimmed V and J ends, which lost 6 bases and 6 bases, there was a span of 7 bases. The CDR3 DNA sequence: TGTGCCAGCAGGGGGAGGGATACGCAGTATTTT. Protein sequence: CASRGRDTQYF.

The rearrangement links TRBV14 to TRBJ2-1; D is unclear. Trimming stripped 1 base from V and 3 bases from J, with 10 bases between. CDR1 and CDR2 from the germline V gene are SGHDN and FVKESK. The CDR3 has 15 residues. CDR3: CASSQAWPYYNEQFF. The CDR3 nucleotides read TGTGCCAGCAGCCAAGCGTGGCCGTACTACAATGAGCAGTTCTTC.

The rearrangement links TRBV4-1 to TRBJ1-6, with D uncertain. The germline gives CDR1 MGHRA, CDR2 YSYEKL. The germline V and J ends were trimmed by 0 bases and 2 bases, with 11 bases remaining between them. The CDR3 totals 17 residues. In nucleotides, the CDR3 is TGCGCCAGCAGCCAAGACCTTCTGCCACCCTATAATTCACCCCTCCACTTT. This sequence encodes CASSQDLLPPYNSPLHF.

This chain uses TRBV11-2 with TRBJ1-1; TRBD1 matches at 7 bases. Germline values: CDR1 SGHAT, CDR2 FQNNGV. This CDR3 is 14 amino acids long. With V trimmed by 3 bases and J by 1 base, 2 bases remained unmatched. The CDR3 DNA reads TGTGCCAGCAGCTTGACAGGGCCGAACACTGAAGCTTTCTTT. It specifies CASSLTGPNTEAFF. Full variable domain (remainder filled in from reference TRBV11-2 and TRBJ1-1): EAGVAQSPRYKIIEKRQSVAFWCNPISGHATLYWYQQILGQGPKLLIQFQNNGVVDDSQLPKDRFSAERLKGVDSTLKIQPAKLEDSAVYLCASSLTGPNTEAFFGQGTRLTVV.

This sequence joins TRBV5-1 and TRBJ2-2; possible D gene TRBD1, 5 bases. Germline V CDR1 and CDR2: SGHRS, YFSETQ. The V gene lost 4 bases and the J gene lost 0 bases, with 10 bases spanning the gap. This CDR3 has 15 amino acids. The CDR3, as DNA: TGCGCCAGCAGCGTGACAGCTACGAACACCGGGGAGCTGTTTTTT. It translates to CASSVTATNTGELFF.

The V gene is TRBV7-2, the J gene TRBJ2-6; D gene ambiguous. Germline CDR1 and CDR2: SGHTA and FQGNSA. Trimming took off 2 bases at V and 0 bases at J, with 14 bases between the two ends. CDR3 length equals 18 residues. The CDR3 DNA reads TGTGCCAGCAGCTTAAATGTTGGGCGGTACTCTGGGGCCAACGTCCTGACTTTC. It encodes CASSLNVGRYSGANVLTF.

The chain has TRBV7-2 and TRBJ2-1, with 10 bases matching TRBD1. Germline V gene data show CDR1 as SGHTA and CDR2 as FQGNSA. V gave up 4 bases and J gave up 7 bases; unmatched junction bases: 7. This CDR3 is 15 amino acids long. In nucleotides, the CDR3 is TGTGCCAGCAGCTATGACAGGGGGCTAACGAATGAGCAGTTCTTC. This translates into CASSYDRGLTNEQFF.

This clone is labeled as medium-sized. V and J are TRBV6-1 and TRBJ1-4; D uncertain. CDR1 and CDR2 from the germline V gene are MNHNS and SASEGT. The CDR3 spans 14 residues. V lost 5 bases to trimming and J lost 3 bases, with 10 bases between them. The CDR3 DNA reads TGTGCCAGCAGTCAACAACGTGCTAATGAAAAACTGTTTTTT. Its protein is CASSQQRANEKLFF.

V and J are TRBV9 and TRBJ2-2; D assignment may be TRBD1 or TRBD2 (6 bases each). The V end was cut by 0 bases, the J end by 4 bases, with 10 bases between. CDR1 and CDR2 from the germline V gene are SGDLS and YYNGEE. The CDR3 runs 15 residues. CDR3 amino acids: CASSVDGGVTGELFF. The DNA for the CDR3 is TGTGCCAGCAGCGTAGACGGGGGCGTCACCGGGGAGCTGTTTTTT.

V is TRBV29-1 and J is TRBJ2-1, with 8 bases that match TRBD2. Looked up from germline, CDR1 is SQVTM and CDR2 is ANQGSEA. J was trimmed by 0 bases and V by 5 bases; bases with no gene match: 3. The CDR3 covers 14 residues. CDR3 DNA sequence: TGCAGCGTTCCGGGGGGGAGCTCCTACAATGAGCAGTTCTTC. Translating it yields CSVPGGSSYNEQFF.